The 28 T cell receptor beta chains below all came from one sample that was sequenced in a study of blood T cell repertoires in COVID-19. Sequencing used immunoSEQ multiplex PCR; TCRdb keeps in-frame clones, though not all of them. The repertoire has 250,000 to 300,000 clones, about 93% of them found once; the top ten carry 0.95% to 1.2%. The sample taken for sequencing was PBMCs or T cells enriched from blood (not recorded which). The source of these receptors is a woman aged 30 to 39 who had recovered from COVID-19.

The V call is TRBV19, the J call TRBJ1-6; D gene uncertain. Germline V gives CDR1 LNHDA, CDR2 SQIVND (reference sequence). V lost 4 bases and J lost 14, with 15 bases in between. This CDR3 has 13 residues. The DNA of the CDR3 is TGTGCCAGTAGTAACAGACAAATCTCGGCCCTCCACTTT. The encoded protein is CASSNRQISALHF.

The chain couples TRBV18 to TRBJ2-5; D is possibly TRBD1 (5 bases). This CDR3 comprises 14 residues. The V gene lost 3 bases and the J gene lost 5 bases, with 13 bases spanning the gap. The V gene's germline CDR1 is KGHSH and CDR2 LQKENI. CDR3 loop: CASSPSRRAETQYF. CDR3 DNA sequence: TGTGCCAGCTCACCTAGCCGCAGGGCGGAGACCCAGTACTTC. Drawing the rest from reference TRBV18 and TRBJ2-5, the complete variable domain is NAGVMQNPRHLVRRRGQEARLRCSPMKGHSHVYWYRQLPEEGLKFMVYLQKENIIDESGMPKERFSAEFPKEGPSILRIQQVVRGDSAAYFCASSPSRRAETQYFGPGTRLLVL.

The rearrangement joins TRBV7-3 to TRBJ2-2; 7 bases fit TRBD2. The CDR3 covers 18 residues. The germline V gene has CDR1 SGHTA and CDR2 FQGTGA. Trimming at V came to 6 bases and at J to 4 bases, leaving 17 bases not matched to a gene. The CDR3 loop reads CASSRTAGTGGGTGELFF. DNA of the CDR3: TGTGCCAGCAGTCGCACCGCCGGGACGGGAGGTGGCACCGGGGAGCTGTTTTTT.

The chain has TRBV2 and TRBJ2-1; 8 bases align to TRBD1. CDR1 and CDR2 (germline): SNHLY, FYNNEI. The J segment lost 2 bases and the V segment lost 4 bases, leaving 4 bases of the junction unmatched. This CDR3 is built from 15 residues. The CDR3 DNA is TGTGCCAGCAGTGGACAGGGGAGTGCCTACAATGAGCAGTTCTTC. Translation gives CASSGQGSAYNEQFF.

This sequence joins TRBV2 and TRBJ1-6; 8 bases line up with TRBD1. The CDR3 loop spans 14 amino acids. Per the germline V gene, CDR1 is SNHLY and CDR2 is FYNNEI. The V and J ends lost 7 bases and 7 bases, in that order; junction bases with no gene match: 6. DNA of the CDR3: TGTGCCAGCAATATAGGACAGGGAAATTCACCCCTCCACTTT. Amino acid sequence: CASNIGQGNSPLHF.

This sequence joins TRBV5-1 and TRBJ2-3, with 9 bases that match TRBD1. Germline CDR1 and CDR2: SGHRS and YFSETQ. The CDR3 extends over 16 amino acids. V dropped 4 bases and J dropped 2; count of bases not matched to a gene: 8. The CDR3 is CASSDGQGTTTDTQYF. The DNA for the CDR3 is TGCGCCAGCAGCGACGGACAGGGGACAACCACAGATACGCAGTATTTT.

The CDR3 nucleotides read TGTGCCAGCAGTACCCCCTTGGGCAGGGAGACTAGCGGGTCTAGCACAGATACGCAGTATTTT. Residues: CASSTPLGRETSGSSTDTQYF. V and J are TRBV28 and TRBJ2-3; TRBD2 matches at 10 bases. The V gene's germline CDR1 is MDHEN and CDR2 SYDVKM. Trimming removed 5 bases from V and 0 bases from J; junction bases left unmatched: 20. The CDR3 totals 21 residues.

This clone has more than one count but fewer than ten. This chain links TRBV4-3 with TRBJ1-4; no firm D call. Deletions cut 0 bases from V and 1 base from J, with 9 bases between. This CDR3 has 16 amino acids. Germline CDR1 and CDR2: LGHNA and YSLEER. CDR3 residues: CASSQEGRVTNEKLFF. CDR3 nucleotide sequence: TGCGCCAGCAGCCAAGAGGGGAGGGTAACTAATGAAAAACTGTTTTTT.

CDR3 in amino acids: CASSLAGLAYEQYF. As DNA, the CDR3 is TGTGCCAGCAGCTTGGCGGGCCTAGCCTACGAGCAGTACTTC. V usage is TRBV11-2 and J usage is TRBJ2-7; D is possibly TRBD2 (5 bases). The V end lost 3 bases, the J end lost 2 bases, and 11 bases lay between the germline ends. CDR3 length: 14 amino acids. Germline lookup yields CDR1 SGHAT and CDR2 FQNNGV.

The chain has TRBV7-9 and TRBJ2-5; tentative D call: TRBD1 (5 bases). The CDR3 has 14 residues. Trimming pared 5 bases from V and 4 bases from J, leaving 14 bases between. Germline values: CDR1 SEHNR, CDR2 FQNEAQ (reference sequence). Here the CDR3 reads CASSPRQNRETQYF. The CDR3 nucleotides read TGTGCCAGCAGCCCACGACAGAACCGAGAGACCCAGTACTTC.

This rearrangement joins TRBV5-8 to TRBJ2-2, with TRBD1 matching 10 bases. This CDR3 comprises 16 residues. Per germline, CDR1 SGHTS and CDR2 YDEGEE. V lost 2 bases, J lost 4 bases, and 5 bases stayed unmatched. The CDR3 sequence: CASSFDRGPPTGELFF. The DNA for the CDR3 is TGTGCCAGCAGCTTCGACAGGGGGCCCCCCACCGGGGAGCTGTTTTTT.

The chain uses TRBV10-3 and TRBJ2-1, with 9 bases lining up with TRBD1. Germline V gene sequence: CDR1 ENHRY, CDR2 SYGVKD. There are 14 residues in the CDR3. V lost 7 bases to trimming and J lost 4 bases; unmatched junction nucleotides: 5. The CDR3 here is CAINQDRGYNEQFF. CDR3 nucleotide sequence: TGTGCCATCAACCAGGACAGGGGATACAATGAGCAGTTCTTC.

The chain couples TRBV30 to TRBJ1-1; possible D gene TRBD1, 6 bases. The CDR3 sequence is 14 residues long. The V end lost 1 base, the J end lost 0 bases, and 9 bases lay between the germline ends. In germline, CDR1 is GTSNPN, CDR2 SVGIG (reference sequence). CDR3 in amino acids: CAWSGTAMNTEAFF. The CDR3 DNA is TGTGCCTGGAGTGGGACAGCAATGAACACTGAAGCTTTCTTT.

V usage is TRBV15 and J usage is TRBJ1-5, with 9 nucleotides matching TRBD1. The V gene's germline CDR1 is LNHNV and CDR2 YYDKDF (reference sequence). CDR3 length: 15 amino acids. The J segment lost 7 bases and the V segment lost 3 bases, leaving 7 bases of the junction unmatched. The CDR3 DNA reads TGTGCCACCAGCAGGCGACAGGGGGGAGGACAGCCCCAGCATTTT. It is translated as CATSRRQGGGQPQHF.

DNA for the CDR3: TGTGCCAGCAGCTTAGAAAGGACAGGGGACACTGAAGCTTTCTTT. Protein: CASSLERTGDTEAFF. This rearrangement joins TRBV7-2 to TRBJ1-1; the match to TRBD1 covers 9 bases. CDR1 and CDR2 (germline): SGHTA, FQGNSA. The trim removed 1 base at V and 3 bases at J, leaving 3 bases unmatched. The CDR3 sequence is 15 residues long. Full variable domain (remainder filled in from reference TRBV7-2 and TRBJ1-1): GAGVSQSPSNKVTEKGKDVELRCDPISGHTALYWYRQSLGQGLEFLIYFQGNSAPDKSGLPSDRFSAERTGGSVSTLTIQRTQQEDSAVYLCASSLERTGDTEAFFGQGTRLTVV.

This chain joins TRBV9 and TRBJ2-1; 11 bases agree with TRBD2. There are 17 residues in the CDR3. Germline CDR1 is SGDLS and CDR2 is YYNGEE. The trim removed 3 bases at V and 0 bases at J, leaving 5 bases unmatched. In DNA, the CDR3 is TGTGCCAGCAGCGAACCTAGCGGGAGGACCTCCTACAATGAGCAGTTCTTC. This sequence encodes CASSEPSGRTSYNEQFF. Based on the CDR3 plus reference TRBV9 and TRBJ2-1, the full variable domain is DSGVTQTPKHLITATGQRVTLRCSPRSGDLSVYWYQQSLDQGLQFLIQYYNGEERAKGNILERFSAQQFPDLHSELNLSSLELGDSALYFCASSEPSGRTSYNEQFFGPGTRLTVL.

The chain carries TRBV4-3 and TRBJ1-3, with TRBD1 as a possible D gene (6 bases). This CDR3 has 14 amino acids. Germline V CDR1 and CDR2: LGHNA, YSLEER. Trimming pared 5 bases from V and 3 bases from J, leaving 11 bases between. The CDR3 DNA sequence: TGCGCCAGCAGCTACGGACAGTTTGGAAACACCATATATTTT. This sequence encodes CASSYGQFGNTIYF.

V gene TRBV5-1 combines with J gene TRBJ2-1, with 8 bases matching TRBD2. The CDR3 extends over 18 amino acids. V lost 4 bases to trimming and J lost 4 bases; unmatched junction nucleotides: 16. The germline CDR1 and CDR2 sequences are SGHRS and YFSETQ. The CDR3 reads CASSPGLEANRGYNEQFF. The CDR3 coding sequence is TGCGCCAGCAGCCCGGGACTAGAAGCGAATAGGGGTTACAATGAGCAGTTCTTC.

V usage is TRBV4-1 and J usage is TRBJ1-5; a weak D match, TRBD1 (5 bases). Germline lookup yields CDR1 MGHRA and CDR2 YSYEKL. The germline V and J ends were trimmed by 1 base and 4 bases, with 17 bases remaining between them. The CDR3 length is 17 residues. The CDR3 nucleotides are TGCGCCAGCAGCCAAGGAGACGGGGGGGTTGGGAATCAGCCCCAGCATTTT. Encoded protein: CASSQGDGGVGNQPQHF.

The V gene is TRBV5-1, the J gene TRBJ2-7; 12 bases align to TRBD2. The germline V gene has CDR1 SGHRS and CDR2 YFSETQ. V was pared by 7 bases and J by 2 bases, with 4 bases of the junction left unmatched. This CDR3 has 14 residues. This chain's CDR3 is CASARTSGTYEQYF. The DNA of the CDR3 is TGCGCCAGCGCTAGGACTAGCGGGACCTACGAGCAGTACTTC.

J is TRBJ2-1 and V is TRBV6-1; 7 bases are shared with TRBD2. V lost 2 bases and J lost 3; bases outside the gene matches: 7. This CDR3 region has 16 residues. The germline gives CDR1 MNHNS, CDR2 SASEGT. The CDR3 DNA sequence: TGTGCCAGCAGTGAACCGGCGGGAGCAGGCTACAATGAGCAGTTCTTC. Encoded protein: CASSEPAGAGYNEQFF.

V and J are TRBV25-1 and TRBJ2-3; D gene uncertain. Germline V gene sequence: CDR1 MGHDK, CDR2 SYGVNS. CDR3 length equals 13 residues. Trimming took off 3 bases at V and 1 base at J, with 5 bases between the two ends. The CDR3 DNA is TGTGCCAGCAGTGAGGGCGGCACAGATACGCAGTATTTT. Protein product: CASSEGGTDTQYF.

The chain recombines TRBV11-2 with TRBJ1-2; the match to TRBD1 covers 9 bases. V lost 7 bases, J lost 3 bases, and 9 bases stayed unmatched. The CDR3 spans 15 residues. The germline V gene has CDR1 SGHAT and CDR2 FQNNGV. CDR3: CASTAGQGFYYGYTF. CDR3 coding DNA: TGTGCCAGCACCGCAGGACAGGGGTTTTACTATGGCTACACCTTC.

This clone was detected a few times. The V call is TRBV11-1, the J call TRBJ1-6, with TRBD1 identical over 10 bases. J lost 3 bases, V lost 1 base, and 0 bases had no gene match. The CDR3 consists of 16 residues. Germline V gives CDR1 SGHAT, CDR2 FQDESV (reference sequence). CDR3 nucleotide sequence: TGTGCCAGCAGCTTAGGGACAGGGGGCTATAATTCACCCCTCCACTTT. This encodes CASSLGTGGYNSPLHF.

V is TRBV28 and J is TRBJ2-5; 7 bases map to TRBD1. Per the germline V gene, CDR1 is MDHEN and CDR2 is SYDVKM. The CDR3 loop spans 12 amino acids. Losses at the gene ends were 5 bases for V and 10 bases for J; bases not matched to a gene: 7. The CDR3 DNA is TGTGCCAGCAGTACTCAGGGGGACAACCAGTACTTC. Residues: CASSTQGDNQYF.

This sequence joins TRBV10-2 and TRBJ1-2; D call uncertain. V lost 2 bases to trimming and J lost 9 bases, with 16 bases between them. The germline V gene has CDR1 WSHSY and CDR2 SAAADI. The CDR3 has 14 amino acids. In nucleotides, the CDR3 is TGCGCCAGCAGTGAGGTGGAGGGTTCTATTCGCTACACCTTC. Encoded protein: CASSEVEGSIRYTF.

J is TRBJ2-5 and V is TRBV4-2; a possible D gene is TRBD1 (6 bases). This CDR3 contains 16 residues. V was shortened by 1 base and J by 5 bases, with 17 bases between the two germline ends. Per germline, CDR1 LGHNA and CDR2 YNFKEQ. The CDR3: CASSQVSRGDRETQYF. The CDR3 nucleotides read TGTGCCAGCAGCCAAGTCTCCAGGGGCGATAGGGAGACCCAGTACTTC.

This chain links TRBV30 with TRBJ2-6; D ambiguous. The germline CDR1 and CDR2 sequences are GTSNPN and SVGIG (reference sequence). CDR3 length equals 15 residues. V lost 2 bases, J lost 0 bases, and 8 bases lay in between. CDR3 loop: CAWSLDVSGANVLTF. As DNA, the CDR3 is TGTGCCTGGAGTCTAGACGTCTCTGGGGCCAACGTCCTGACTTTC.